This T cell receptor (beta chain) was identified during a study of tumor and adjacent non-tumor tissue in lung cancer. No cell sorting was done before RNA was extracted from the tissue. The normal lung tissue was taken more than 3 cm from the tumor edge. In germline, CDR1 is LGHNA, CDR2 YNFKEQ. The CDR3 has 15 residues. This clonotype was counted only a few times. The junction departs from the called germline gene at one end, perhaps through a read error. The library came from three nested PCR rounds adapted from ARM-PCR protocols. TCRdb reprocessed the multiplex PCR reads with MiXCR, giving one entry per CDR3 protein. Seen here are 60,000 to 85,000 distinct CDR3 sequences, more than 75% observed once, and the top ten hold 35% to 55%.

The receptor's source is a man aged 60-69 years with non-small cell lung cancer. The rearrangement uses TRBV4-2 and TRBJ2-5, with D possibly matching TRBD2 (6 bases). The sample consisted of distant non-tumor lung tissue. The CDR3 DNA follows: TGTGCCAACAGCCAACAAAGCGGGTGCAGTGAGACCCAGTACTTC. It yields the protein CANSQQSGCSETQYF.